This TCR beta chain stems from a study of cytomegalovirus exposure and HLA in healthy donors. V was trimmed by 7 bases and J by 7 bases, leaving 13 bases between them. The CDR3 has 12 amino acids. CDR1 and CDR2 (germline): MGHDK, SYGVNS. Use of 60 Vbeta and 13 Jbeta primers characterized the PCR. Sequencing was performed with immunoSEQ multiplex PCR; in TCRdb, only in-frame clones are kept and a portion is missing. The table records about 93,000 clones, just under 80% of them present only once. A single count supports this clone. The genes are TRBV25-1 and TRBJ1-1; D is unresolved. The sequencing input was PBMCs. The clonotype originates from a man under 40 in good health and CMV-seronegative. DNA for the CDR3: TGTGCCAGCACCACATTTCCCCATGAAGCTTTCTTT. Protein: CASTTFPHEAFF.